One and the same sample provided the 29 T cell receptor beta chains below, sequenced in a study of vaccination and CD4 T cells after COVID-19. Treatment indicated: approximately nine-day PBMC culture with coronavirus spike peptide pools or control peptides (ViraFEST assay). Sequencing of the DNA from cultured CD4+ T cells was carried out with the Oncomine TCR Beta short-read assay. TCRdb independently ran MiXCR on the PCR reads; one entry per CDR3 protein. The data contain roughly 11,000 distinct CDR3 sequences, roughly 64% of them singletons. Antigens of these TCRs are unknown. Input material: CD4+ T cells from blood, cultured in vitro. The receptors were gathered from a human donor who had recovered from COVID-19.

The chain has TRBV5-6 and TRBJ2-7, with a possible D match to TRBD1 (6 bases). With 4 bases removed from V and 0 bases from J, the gap between germline ends came to 11 bases. The CDR3 consists of 14 residues. CDR1 is SGHDT and CDR2 is YYEEEE in the germline V gene. This CDR3 reads CASSRGTFSYEQYF. The CDR3 DNA reads as TGTGCCAGCAGCCGAGGGACATTCTCCTACGAGCAGTACTTC.

The genes are TRBV10-1 and TRBJ2-3; perhaps TRBD1 as D (6 bases). Trimming removed 0 bases from V and 8 bases from J, with 12 bases in between. The CDR3 runs 14 residues. The germline V gene has CDR1 WNHNN and CDR2 SYGVQD (reference sequence). The CDR3: CASSESTGSGTQYF. The CDR3 DNA follows: TGCGCCAGCAGTGAGTCAACAGGGTCTGGTACGCAGTATTTT.

The V and J genes are TRBV20-1 and TRBJ1-2; 9 bases agree with TRBD1. V was clipped by 3 bases and J by 7 bases; unmatched bases: 12. The CDR3 contains 15 residues. CDR1 DFQATT and CDR2 SNEGSKA come from the germline V gene (reference sequence). The CDR3 coding sequence is TGCAGTGCTAGGGTCAAGGACAGGGGTGGGTCTGGCTACACCTTC. Its protein is CSARVKDRGGSGYTF.

This chain uses TRBV7-9 with TRBJ2-1, with 7 bases aligning to TRBD2. The CDR3 extends over 16 amino acids. The junction had 14 bases not matched to a gene; V was cut back by 5 bases and J by 7 bases. CDR1 is SEHNR and CDR2 is FQNEAQ in the germline V gene (reference sequence). The CDR3 reads CASSPSGGVASNEQFF. The CDR3 DNA sequence: TGTGCCAGCAGCCCTTCTGGGGGGGTAGCGTCGAATGAGCAGTTCTTC.

The rearrangement links TRBV19 to TRBJ1-2; TRBD1 is a possible D gene (5 bases). The CDR3 spans 12 residues. V was clipped by 3 bases and J by 5 bases, with 7 bases between them. Germline CDR1 and CDR2: LNHDA and SQIVND (reference sequence). CDR3 residues: CASSMGGYGYTF. The CDR3 bases are TGTGCCAGTAGTATGGGGGGATATGGCTACACCTTC.

This clonotype was picked up one time. The genes are TRBV6-5 and TRBJ1-2, with 7 bases lining up with TRBD1. The CDR3 covers 15 residues. The V gene end was trimmed by 4 bases and the J gene end by 5 bases; junction bases not matched to a gene: 10. Germline-derived CDR1 and CDR2 are MNHEY and SVGAGI. CDR3 region: CASSWPGQIQYGYTF. CDR3 coding DNA: TGTGCCAGCAGTTGGCCGGGACAGATCCAGTATGGCTACACCTTC.

The chain uses TRBV20-1 and TRBJ1-2; 7 bases line up with TRBD1. Trimming removed 2 bases from V and 8 bases from J; junction bases left unmatched: 5. This CDR3 comprises 12 residues. Germline V gene data show CDR1 as DFQATT and CDR2 as SNEGSKA (reference sequence). The CDR3 region is CSARQGVGGYTF. Written as DNA, the CDR3 is TGCAGTGCTAGACAGGGGGTCGGGGGCTACACCTTC.

V and J are TRBV15 and TRBJ1-1; the D gene is possibly TRBD1 (5 bases). The V end lost 5 bases, the J end lost 5 bases, and 12 bases lay between the germline ends. Per germline, CDR1 LNHNV and CDR2 YYDKDF (reference sequence). The CDR3 is made up of 13 amino acids. The CDR3 here is CATSRDLGTEAFF. The CDR3, as DNA: TGTGCCACCAGCCGGGACCTCGGGACTGAAGCTTTCTTT.

This chain links TRBV11-3 with TRBJ2-1; 8 bases are shared with TRBD2. V shed 4 bases and J 7 bases; nucleotides not matched to a gene: 6. The germline CDR1 and CDR2 sequences are SGHNT and YENEEA. The CDR3 is 14 amino acids. In nucleotides, the CDR3 is TGTGCCAGCAGCTCCCAGCGGGGGCTTAATGAGCAGTTCTTC. Translated, it gives CASSSQRGLNEQFF.

The chain joins TRBV7-9 to TRBJ2-7; the D gene is possibly TRBD1 (6 bases). Germline V CDR1 and CDR2: SEHNR, FQNEAQ (reference sequence). V was trimmed by 5 bases and J by 6 bases, leaving 20 bases between them. There are 15 residues in the CDR3. CDR3 region: CASSPKDRLGSEQYF. CDR3 coding DNA: TGTGCCAGCAGCCCGAAAGACAGGTTGGGGTCCGAGCAGTACTTC.

CDR3 in amino acids: CASSRVGQGSPLHF. CDR3 nucleotides: TGTGCCAGCAGTAGGGTCGGGCAGGGTTCACCCCTCCACTTT. This chain uses TRBV12-3 or TRBV12-4 with TRBJ1-6, with D perhaps matching TRBD1 (5 bases). The CDR3 totals 14 residues. The V gene lost 5 bases and the J gene lost 9 bases, with 14 bases spanning the gap.

The gene calls are TRBV20-1 and TRBJ2-5; D perhaps matches TRBD2 (7 bases). The CDR3 is 15 amino acids. The V gene's germline CDR1 is DFQATT and CDR2 SNEGSKA (reference sequence). V was cut by 2 bases and J by 1 base, with 14 bases left in between. The DNA for the CDR3 is TGCAGTGCTAGAAAGGGGGGGGCGCCCCAAGAGACCCAGTACTTC. Amino acids: CSARKGGAPQETQYF.

In this sample, this clonotype turned up once. This sequence joins TRBV7-2 and TRBJ1-2; D gene ambiguous. The germline gives CDR1 SGHTA, CDR2 FQGNSA. This CDR3 comprises 15 residues. V gave up 3 bases and J gave up 4 bases, with 15 bases separating them. The CDR3 region is CASSFDGVGIYGYTF. DNA of the CDR3: TGTGCCAGCAGCTTCGACGGAGTAGGGATCTATGGCTACACCTTC.

In its sample, this clonotype was seen a few times. The chain links TRBV7-2 to TRBJ2-5; D may match TRBD1 or TRBD2 (6 bases each). CDR1 is SGHTA, CDR2 FQGNSA, per germline. Trimming cost V 5 bases and J 7 bases, with 14 bases left between them. The CDR3 is made up of 13 amino acids. The CDR3 reads CASSRRGAGTQYF. Written as DNA, the CDR3 is TGTGCCAGCAGCCGGAGGGGGGCGGGGACCCAGTACTTC.

This rearrangement joins TRBV20-1 to TRBJ1-1; D possibly corresponds to TRBD1 (6 bases). The CDR3 extends over 13 amino acids. The V and J ends lost 3 bases and 0 bases respectively, with 8 bases between them. CDR1 is DFQATT, CDR2 SNEGSKA, per germline (reference sequence). CDR3 nucleotides: TGCAGTGCTAGGGCAGGGGTGAACACTGAAGCTTTCTTT. This sequence encodes CSARAGVNTEAFF.

Only one count was recorded for this clonotype. CDR3: CATSKPGSNEKLFF. CDR3 DNA sequence: TGTGCCACCAGCAAACCGGGATCTAATGAAAAACTGTTTTTT. The chain couples TRBV15 to TRBJ1-4; D is ambiguous. The CDR3 runs to 14 residues. The ends were cut back, 4 bases at V and 3 bases at J, with 9 bases in the middle. Germline V gene sequence: CDR1 LNHNV, CDR2 YYDKDF (reference sequence). The full variable domain, in which reference TRBV15 and TRBJ1-4 provide the parts outside the CDR3, is DAMVIQNPRYQVTQFGKPVTLSCSQTLNHNVMYWYQQKSSQAPKLLFHYYDKDFNNEADTPDNFQSRRPNTSFCFLDIRSPGLGDTAMYLCATSKPGSNEKLFFGSGTQLSVL.

The rearrangement joins TRBV19 to TRBJ2-2; 8 positions match TRBD1. Germline CDR1 LNHDA, CDR2 SQIVND (reference sequence). Trimming cost V 6 bases and J 3 bases; bases outside gene matches: 3. The CDR3 is made up of 14 amino acids. The CDR3 sequence: CASRLDRDTGELFF. CDR3 nucleotides: TGTGCCAGTAGATTGGACAGGGACACCGGGGAGCTGTTTTTT.

This clonotype was found a few times. The CDR3 region is CASSLGPNRAQYF. The CDR3 bases are TGTGCCAGCAGCTTAGGGCCAAACAGGGCGCAGTATTTT. This chain uses TRBV7-3 with TRBJ2-3, with a possible D match to TRBD1 (6 bases). V was pared by 2 bases and J by 10 bases, with 13 bases between. This CDR3 spans 13 amino acids. CDR1 is SGHTA and CDR2 is FQGTGA in the germline V gene.

The J gene is TRBJ1-2, the V gene TRBV27; D might be TRBD1 (5 bases). The length of the CDR3 is 15 residues. V lost 5 bases, J lost 8 bases, and 21 bases lay in between. Germline-derived CDR1 and CDR2 are MNHEY and SMNVEV (reference sequence). The CDR3 protein is CASSPNPPARAGYTF. In DNA form, the CDR3 reads TGTGCCAGCAGTCCCAACCCCCCGGCCAGGGCGGGCTACACCTTC.

This clonotype was observed a few times. This sequence joins TRBV15 and TRBJ1-2, with 7 bases matching TRBD1. The CDR3 sequence is 15 residues long. The V gene end was trimmed by 2 bases and the J gene end by 5 bases; junction bases not matched to a gene: 8. From germline, CDR1 is LNHNV and CDR2 YYDKDF (reference sequence). The CDR3 DNA reads as TGTGCCACCAGCAGATCCTCGGACAGGAGGTATGGCTACACCTTC. Protein product: CATSRSSDRRYGYTF.

The rearrangement links TRBV6-1 to TRBJ1-2; 10 nucleotides align to TRBD1. The J segment lost 8 bases and the V segment lost 5 bases, leaving 8 bases of the junction unmatched. There are 14 residues in the CDR3. Germline V gene lookup returns CDR1 MNHNS and CDR2 SASEGT. In DNA form, the CDR3 reads TGTGCCAGCAGTACCTACGACAGGGGGCAAGGCTACACCTTC. Protein product: CASSTYDRGQGYTF.

The chain joins TRBV20-1 to TRBJ2-5; 10 bases map to TRBD1. Germline V gene lookup returns CDR1 DFQATT and CDR2 SNEGSKA (reference sequence). The CDR3 runs 18 residues. Losses at the gene ends were 4 bases for V and 0 bases for J; bases not matched to a gene: 14. This chain's CDR3 is CSATPGTGVMWDQETQYF. DNA for the CDR3: TGCAGTGCTACCCCCGGGACAGGGGTTATGTGGGACCAAGAGACCCAGTACTTC.

The chain has TRBV7-3 and TRBJ2-5, with 8 bases matching TRBD2. The CDR3 covers 14 residues. Germline trimming cut 4 bases from V and 7 bases from J; bases unmatched to any gene: 8. The V gene's germline CDR1 is SGHTA and CDR2 FQGTGA. The CDR3 sequence is CASSSAGAGGTQYF. CDR3 DNA sequence: TGTGCCAGCAGCTCAGCGGGAGCGGGCGGGACCCAGTACTTC.

J is TRBJ1-5 and V is TRBV7-2; 7 nucleotides match TRBD1. Trimming cost V 5 bases and J 6 bases; bases outside gene matches: 10. Germline CDR1 is SGHTA and CDR2 is FQGNSA. This CDR3 is 15 amino acids long. CDR3 region: CASSLARQGGQPQHF. The CDR3 DNA follows: TGTGCCAGCAGCCTCGCCCGACAGGGAGGTCAGCCCCAGCATTTT.

The gene calls are TRBV27 and TRBJ1-6; no clear D. Germline values: CDR1 MNHEY, CDR2 SMNVEV (reference sequence). V lost 3 bases, J lost 11 bases, and 5 bases lay in between. This CDR3 spans 11 amino acids. DNA of the CDR3: TGTGCCAGCAGTTTGGAACCACCCCTCCACTTT. It translates to CASSLEPPLHF.

This clonotype was seen more than once but under ten times. This chain uses TRBV7-2 with TRBJ1-2; D perhaps matches TRBD1 (5 bases). The CDR3 runs 15 residues. V shed 1 base and J shed 4 bases, with 13 bases lying between them. Germline V lookup: CDR1 SGHTA, CDR2 FQGNSA. CDR3 loop: CASSLGDATTYGYTF. CDR3 nucleotide sequence: TGTGCCAGCAGCTTAGGGGACGCCACTACCTATGGCTACACCTTC.

This chain uses TRBV6-1 with TRBJ1-5; D not certain. The CDR3 sequence is 15 residues long. Germline V gives CDR1 MNHNS, CDR2 SASEGT. Trimming removed 2 bases at V and 0 bases at J, with 8 bases between. This CDR3 reads CASSEIQYSNQPQHF. Written as DNA, the CDR3 is TGTGCCAGCAGTGAAATACAATATAGCAATCAGCCCCAGCATTTT.

This chain links TRBV7-2 with TRBJ2-7; no firm D call. Germline assignment: CDR1 SGHTA and CDR2 FQGNSA. There are 15 residues in the CDR3. V lost 0 bases and J 5 bases, leaving 14 bases between the germline ends. This chain's CDR3 is CASSLAGLLENEQYF. The CDR3 DNA is TGTGCCAGCAGCTTAGCGGGCCTCCTTGAGAACGAGCAGTACTTC.

This chain joins TRBV24-1 and TRBJ2-1; TRBD2 agrees at 7 bases. V lost 3 bases to trimming and J lost 5 bases; unmatched junction nucleotides: 9. The CDR3 has 16 residues. Germline V gives CDR1 KGHDR, CDR2 SFDVKD. The CDR3, as DNA: TGTGCCACCAGTGATGATGGACTAGGGCGGGACAATGAGCAGTTCTTC. It yields the protein CATSDDGLGRDNEQFF.